Listed below are T cell receptor beta chains from one sample, sequenced in a study of technical replicates of blood from several donors. Measured with immunoSEQ multiplex PCR; TCRdb has only the in-frame clones, and not every one. The sample yields over 50,000 clones, around 87% seen once. The sequencing input was PBMCs. The receptors were gathered from a human donor in good health. Some clones in this sample may be carry-over from other donors' samples. CDR3s include the opening cysteine and the closing phenylalanine or tryptophan. A D gene is named only where the DNA matches it firmly. Expanded clones are given a class, and other clones once, few, many or no size at all.

>TRBD1|TRBV5-1|TRBJ1-1|.
CASSLFDRGTNTEAFF
TGCGCCAGCAGCTTGTTCGACAGGGGAACGAACACTGAAGCTTTCTTT
>.|TRBV7-3|TRBJ2-2|.
CASSLNRYTGELFF
TGTGCCAGCAGCTTAAACAGATACACCGGGGAGCTGTTTTTT
>TRBD1|TRBV11-2|TRBJ2-5|once
CASSQDRGETQYF
TGTGCCAGCAGTCAGGACAGGGGGGAGACCCAGTACTTC
>TRBD1|TRBV25-1|TRBJ2-7|.
CASNAPGTGMGEQYF
TGTGCCAGCAATGCCCCCGGGACAGGGATGGGCGAGCAGTACTTC
>TRBD1|TRBV20-1|TRBJ2-7|.
CSAGTAYEQYF
TGCAGTGCCGGGACAGCCTACGAGCAGTACTTC
>.|TRBV7-9|TRBJ1-4|.
CASSPRTGAAEKLFF
TGTGCCAGCAGCCCCCGCACAGGCGCCGCTGAAAAACTGTTTTTT
>.|TRBV9|TRBJ1-2|.
CASSVWEGEGYTF
TGTGCCAGCAGCGTTTGGGAAGGGGAAGGCTACACCTTC
>.|TRBV4-1|TRBJ1-5|.
CASSQSQGNSNQPQHF
TGCGCCAGCAGCCAATCGCAGGGGAATAGCAATCAGCCCCAGCATTTT
>TRBD2|TRBV9|TRBJ2-2|.
CASSPQRRSGANTGELFF
TGTGCCAGCAGCCCACAACGGCGCAGCGGGGCGAACACCGGGGAGCTGTTTTTT
>TRBD1|TRBV7-9|TRBJ2-1|.
CASSYPRDRGHSEQFF
TGTGCCAGCAGCTACCCCCGGGACAGGGGGCATAGTGAGCAGTTCTTC
>TRBD2|TRBV19|TRBJ2-2|.
CASRRGLAGGGAGELFF
TGTGCCAGTAGGAGAGGACTAGCGGGAGGGGGGGCCGGGGAGCTGTTTTTT
>TRBD2|TRBV4-3|TRBJ2-1|.
CASSQEGGLAGVRSSYNEQFF
TGCGCCAGCAGCCAAGAAGGGGGACTAGCGGGAGTCCGTAGCTCCTACAATGAGCAGTTCTTC
>.|TRBV6-5|TRBJ1-5|.
CASSYGQGLQPQHF
TGTGCCAGCAGTTACGGTCAGGGGCTGCAGCCCCAGCATTTT
>.|TRBV18|TRBJ2-7|once
CASSLSSYEQYF
TGTGCCAGCTCCCTCAGCTCCTACGAGCAGTACTTC
>.|TRBV5-4|TRBJ1-2|.
CASSSYRVGVYGYTF
TGTGCCAGCAGCAGCTACAGGGTGGGAGTCTATGGCTACACCTTC
>.|TRBV5-6|TRBJ2-2|.
CASSPGVTGELFF
TGTGCCAGCAGCCCAGGGGTTACCGGGGAGCTGTTTTTT
>TRBD1|TRBV7-9|TRBJ1-2|.
CASSFDRGALPNYGYTF
TGTGCCAGCAGCTTCGACAGGGGAGCTTTGCCTAACTATGGCTACACCTTC
>TRBD2|TRBV10-3|TRBJ2-1|.
CATGLAGAQGEQFF
TGTGCCACCGGACTAGCGGGGGCCCAAGGTGAGCAGTTCTTC
>TRBD1|TRBV5-1|TRBJ1-3|.
CASRQGAGNTIYF
TGCGCCAGCAGGCAGGGGGCTGGAAACACCATATATTTT
>.|TRBV6-6|TRBJ1-1|.
CASSYSLPLNTEAFF
TGTGCCAGCAGTTACTCTCTTCCCCTGAACACTGAAGCTTTCTTT
>TRBD1|TRBV5-1|TRBJ2-7|.
CASSPGGQGGYEQYF
TGCGCCAGCAGCCCGGGGGGACAGGGGGGCTACGAGCAGTACTTC
>.|TRBV7-3|TRBJ1-1|.
CASSLTRQTNTEAFF
TGTGCCAGCAGCTTAACTCGACAGACGAACACTGAAGCTTTCTTT
>.|TRBV28|TRBJ2-7|.
CASSLSQPILKYF
TGTGCCAGCAGTTTGTCACAGCCTATATTAAAGTACTTC
>TRBD1|TRBV5-5|TRBJ1-3|.
CASSKSGGPGNTIYF
TGTGCCAGCAGCAAGTCAGGGGGGCCTGGAAACACCATATATTTT
>.|TRBV7-8|TRBJ2-3|once
CASSFPQRNTQYF
TGTGCCAGCAGCTTCCCCCAGCGGAATACGCAGTATTTT
>TRBD1|TRBV29-1|TRBJ1-2|few
CSVGTGGPYGYTF
TGCAGCGTGGGGACAGGGGGCCCCTATGGCTACACCTTC
>.|TRBV15|TRBJ1-1|.
CATSRNNRVEAFF
TGTGCCACCAGCAGAAACAACAGGGTCGAAGCTTTCTTT
>TRBD1|TRBV29-1|TRBJ1-2|.
CSVSTGERYGYTF
TGCAGCGTAAGCACAGGGGAACGCTATGGCTACACCTTC
>.|TRBV7-2|TRBJ2-7|few
CASSFAGPGEQYF
TGTGCCAGCAGCTTCGCCGGGCCAGGGGAGCAGTACTTC
>TRBD2|TRBV9|TRBJ2-3|.
CASSVGSGGDTQYF
TGTGCCAGCAGCGTCGGATCGGGGGGAGATACGCAGTATTTT
>TRBD1|TRBV18|TRBJ1-1|.
CASSPGQGSTEAFF
TGTGCCAGCTCACCAGGACAGGGCAGTACTGAAGCTTTCTTT
>.|TRBV4-2|TRBJ1-2|.
CASSQDRGSGYTF
TGTGCCAGCAGCCAAGATCGGGGGAGTGGCTACACCTTC
>TRBD1|TRBV7-2|TRBJ2-3|.
CASSLGQGADTQYF
TGTGCCAGCAGCTTGGGACAGGGCGCAGATACGCAGTATTTT
>.|TRBV14|TRBJ1-3|.
CASSQPGQSSGNTIYF
TGTGCCAGCAGCCAACCGGGACAAAGCTCTGGAAACACCATATATTTT
>TRBD2|TRBV9|TRBJ2-5|.
CASTYRGSVGETQYF
TGTGCCAGCACCTACCGCGGGAGTGTGGGCGAGACCCAGTACTTC
>.|TRBV5-1|TRBJ2-1|once
CASSLYDPAGNEQFF
TGCGCCAGCAGCTTATATGATCCCGCGGGGAATGAGCAGTTCTTC
>TRBD2|TRBV7-6|TRBJ2-1|.
CASTLGGAGGEQFF
TGTGCCAGCACCCTTGGTGGAGCGGGGGGTGAGCAGTTCTTC
>TRBD2|TRBV19|TRBJ2-5|.
CASSMELAAQETQYF
TGTGCCAGTAGTATGGAACTAGCGGCACAAGAGACCCAGTACTTC
>.|TRBV7-2|TRBJ2-3|.
CASSQASPRGNTQYF
TGTGCCAGCAGCCAGGCATCCCCGAGGGGGAATACGCAGTATTTT
>TRBD1|TRBV10-2|TRBJ2-2|.
CATKTGVYNTGELFF
TGCGCCACCAAAACAGGGGTGTATAACACCGGGGAGCTGTTTTTT
>.|TRBV4-3|TRBJ2-7|.
CASSQDTSLSYEQYF
TGCGCCAGCAGCCAAGATACATCCCTCTCCTACGAGCAGTACTTC